This TCR beta chain was sequenced in a study of identical twins. The germline CDR1 and CDR2 sequences are MNHEY and SVGAGI. This CDR3 has 15 amino acids. Trimming pared 2 bases from V and 6 bases from J, leaving 16 bases between. TCRdb re-analysed the 5' RACE reads in MiXCR, keeping a single row per CDR3 protein. The table shows hundreds of thousands of distinct CDR3 sequences, with 7.5% occurring only once. Whole-study findings and limits: With abundant cord blood beta clonotypes, insertions were fewer; memory repertoires showed no such pattern.

This clonotype was detected only a few times. Its antigen is currently unknown. This sample also belongs to another study, concerning yellow fever vaccine responses in identical twins.

The sequence came from a young woman in good health. This chain links TRBV6-5 with TRBJ2-5; perhaps TRBD2 as D (5 bases). The sequenced sample was memory (CD45RO+) T cells sorted from blood. The CDR3 reads CASSYGGLAVKTQYF. The CDR3 DNA is TGTGCCAGCAGTTACGGAGGCCTAGCCGTGAAGACCCAGTACTTC.